The 20 T cell receptor beta chains below all came from one sample that was sequenced in a study of T cell clusters in autoimmune cytopenias. TRB was amplified by touch-down multiplex PCR, primer pools A and B combined. From the multiplex PCR reads, TCRdb lists one entry per CDR3 protein and no DNA. The sample includes about 4,500 distinct CDR3 sequences. Each sample's input was about 250 ng genomic DNA, 35,000 to 40,000 genome equivalents. The sample also formed part of further work on T cell repertoires in aging, cancer and after chemotherapy.

The sample consisted of peripheral blood. Receptors originate from a human donor in good health.

This clonotype counts as medium-sized by frequency. The chain employs TRBV6-4 and TRBJ2-2; TCRdb outputs TRBD1, but without DNA this stays unchecked. Germline V gene lookup returns CDR1 MRHNA and CDR2 SNTAGT. CDR3 length: 13 residues. The CDR3 region is CASSDRGTGELFF.

This clonotype is called medium-sized (0.01 to 0.1%) based on its frequency. The genes are TRBV6-5 and TRBJ2-7; with no DNA, the TCRdb D assignment of TRBD2 cannot be verified. Per germline, CDR1 MNHEY and CDR2 SVGAGI. This CDR3 has 16 amino acids. This CDR3 reads CASSYSGLGLPYEQYF.

Judged by frequency, this clonotype is medium-sized (0.01 to 0.1%). V usage is TRBV30 and J usage is TRBJ2-3; TCRdb's D call of TRBD2 is untestable without DNA. The CDR3 contains 15 residues. Looked up from germline, CDR1 is GTSNPN and CDR2 is SVGIG (reference sequence). The CDR3 protein is CAWTRDPSGTDTQYF.

In terms of frequency, this clonotype is medium-sized (0.01 to 0.1%). The rearrangement links TRBV11-3 to TRBJ1-2; the TRBD1 assignment by TCRdb is unverifiable without DNA. The length of the CDR3 is 15 residues. Per the germline V gene, CDR1 is SGHNT and CDR2 is YENEEA. The CDR3 loop reads CASSFSTSTGSGYTF.

This clonotype shows up as medium-sized (0.01 to 0.1%) by frequency. J is TRBJ2-2 and V is TRBV5-1; TCRdb picks TRBD1, but there is no DNA to check that call. CDR1 and CDR2 (germline): SGHRS, YFSETQ. This CDR3 is 14 amino acids long. CDR3 residues: CASSLVPGPGELFF.

V and J are TRBV7-2 and TRBJ1-1. The germline gives CDR1 SGHTA, CDR2 FQGNSA. The CDR3 spans 15 residues. CDR3 loop: CASRTVLRENTEAFF.

This chain connects TRBV5-1 to TRBJ1-1. The length of the CDR3 is 13 residues. Germline loops: CDR1 SGHRS, CDR2 YFSETQ. The CDR3 spells CASSLGEGTEAFF.

The J gene is TRBJ1-4, the V gene TRBV7-9; TCRdb picks TRBD1, but there is no DNA to check that call. The length of the CDR3 is 16 residues. Germline CDR1 SEHNR, CDR2 FQNEAQ (reference sequence). The CDR3 reads CASSQAGLATNEKLFF.

This clonotype is medium-sized by frequency. V is TRBV29-1 and J is TRBJ1-1. CDR1 and CDR2 (germline): SQVTM, ANQGSEA. This CDR3 is 11 amino acids long. The CDR3 loop is CSALDRTEAFF. The whole variable domain, filled in from reference TRBV29-1 and TRBJ1-1, reads SAVISQKPSRDICQRGTSLTIQCQVDSQVTMMFWYRQQPGQSLTLIATANQGSEATYESGFVIDKFPISRPNLTFSTLTVSNMSPEDSSIYLCSALDRTEAFFGQGTRLTVV.

This clonotype shows up as medium-sized by frequency. This CDR3 reads CASSLRSSGTDEQFF. This chain uses TRBV27 with TRBJ2-1; as DNA is missing, the TRBD2 call by TCRdb cannot be tested. CDR1 and CDR2 (germline): MNHEY, SMNVEV (reference sequence). CDR3 length: 15 residues.

This clonotype ranks as medium-sized in terms of frequency. This sequence joins TRBV27 and TRBJ1-5. Germline V gene sequence: CDR1 MNHEY, CDR2 SMNVEV (reference sequence). The CDR3 has 16 residues. The CDR3 sequence: CASSSLSGVGNQPQHF.

This clonotype is labeled medium-sized (0.01 to 0.1%) based on frequency. The genes are TRBV30 and TRBJ2-7; the TCRdb call, TRBD1, lacks DNA for checking. CDR1 is GTSNPN, CDR2 SVGIG, per germline (reference sequence). The CDR3 consists of 13 residues. CDR3 loop: CAWSQAGAGEQYF.

J is TRBJ1-4 and V is TRBV12-3 or TRBV12-4; TCRdb's D call of TRBD1 is untestable without DNA. The CDR3 loop spans 18 amino acids. CDR3 sequence: CASSLKTTLGGTNEKLFF.

The chain employs TRBV5-4 and TRBJ1-1. Germline loops: CDR1 SGHNT, CDR2 YYREEE (reference sequence). The CDR3 totals 15 residues. CDR3 amino acids: CASSRGVSGNTEAFF.

This rearrangement joins TRBV7-2 to TRBJ2-5; TCRdb's assignment of TRBD2 cannot be checked, as there is no DNA. This CDR3 has 14 residues. The germline V gene has CDR1 SGHTA and CDR2 FQGNSA. The CDR3 spells CASSAVRSGETQYF.

This clonotype counts as medium-sized by frequency. This rearrangement joins TRBV29-1 to TRBJ2-1; as DNA is missing, the TRBD2 call by TCRdb cannot be tested. Per the germline V gene, CDR1 is SQVTM and CDR2 is ANQGSEA. This CDR3 comprises 14 residues. The CDR3 loop is CSGFGDSLYNEQFF.

The rearrangement uses TRBV5-1 and TRBJ2-5. Germline lookup yields CDR1 SGHRS and CDR2 YFSETQ. The CDR3 runs 12 residues. CDR3 loop: CASSQDEETQYF.

According to its frequency, this clonotype is medium-sized. The chain couples TRBV6-1 to TRBJ2-1; TCRdb's assignment of TRBD1 cannot be checked, as there is no DNA. Germline CDR1 reads MNHNS; CDR2 reads SASEGT. CDR3 size: 16 residues. This CDR3 reads CASSDRDSLQYNEQFF.

This clonotype is medium-sized by frequency. The rearrangement links TRBV12-3 or TRBV12-4 to TRBJ2-3; the TCRdb D gene call, TRBD2, has no DNA to confirm it. CDR3 length: 16 amino acids. The CDR3 sequence is CASSPLLAGDTDTQYF.

This clonotype shows up as medium-sized by frequency. The genes are TRBV19 and TRBJ1-2; as DNA is missing, the TRBD1 call by TCRdb cannot be tested. The V gene's germline CDR1 is LNHDA and CDR2 SQIVND (reference sequence). The CDR3 has 13 amino acids. The CDR3 spells CASNNRGNYGYTF.